These T cell receptor beta chains were read from a single sample in a study of response to subunit inactivated influenza vaccine. One entry per CDR3 protein, called by TCRdb with MiXCR from the RT-PCR reads. The data contain hundreds of thousands of distinct CDR3 sequences, roughly 10% of them seen just once; the ten biggest clones take up approximately 11%. This same sample was also part of a study on T cells expressing NK-cell markers.

Here the sequenced sample was PBMCs from blood, taken on the day of vaccination. The receptors here all came from a man in his forties or fifties who received an inactivated influenza vaccine. Each CDR3 is given with its conserved first and last residue. The D gene is left open where the match is weak. Expanded clones are given a class, and other clones once, few, many or no size at all.

J gene | V gene | D gene | clone size | CDR3 protein | CDR3 DNA
TRBJ2-7 | TRBV4-3 | NA | many | CASAAKTGPSYEQYF | TGCGCCAGCGCGGCTAAGACCGGGCCCTCCTACGAGCAGTACTTC
TRBJ2-3 | TRBV7-9 | NA | NA | CASGYRGGADTQYF | TGTGCCAGCGGATATCGGGGCGGGGCAGATACGCAGTATTTT
TRBJ2-2 | TRBV29-1 | NA | many | CSVDAGSTGELFF | TGCAGCGTTGATGCGGGATCAACCGGGGAGCTGTTTTTT
TRBJ2-7 | TRBV18 | NA | few | CASSPASSYEQYF | TGTGCCAGCAGCCCAGCGAGCTCCTACGAGCAGTACTTC
TRBJ1-1 | TRBV29-1 | NA | many | CSVSRNTEAFF | TGCAGCGTCTCCAGAAACACTGAAGCTTTCTTT
TRBJ1-6 | TRBV6-2/TRBV6-3 | NA | many | CASSWDNSPLHF | TGTGCCAGCAGTTGGGACAATTCACCCCTCCACTTT
TRBJ2-6 | TRBV6-2/TRBV6-3 | TRBD1 | NA | CASSYSQGALGANVLTF | TGTGCCAGCAGTTACTCCCAGGGGGCGCTTGGGGCCAACGTCCTGACTTTC
TRBJ2-2 | TRBV5-1 | NA | NA | CASRVGRRTGELFF | TGCGCCAGCAGAGTAGGGAGGCGCACCGGGGAGCTGTTTTTT
TRBJ2-5 | TRBV29-1 | NA | few | CSVRRGSQETQYF | TGCAGCGTTAGGCGAGGAAGCCAAGAGACCCAGTACTTC
TRBJ2-2 | TRBV25-1 | TRBD1 | few | CASTKGQGANTGELFF | TGTGCCAGCACCAAGGGACAGGGGGCAAACACCGGGGAGCTGTTTTTT
TRBJ2-2 | TRBV9 | TRBD2 | NA | CASSVDWLAGGVTGELFF | TGTGCCAGCAGCGTAGATTGGCTAGCGGGAGGGGTTACCGGGGAGCTGTTTTTT
TRBJ2-6 | TRBV9 | NA | few | CASSAGTRGSGANVLTF | TGTGCCAGCAGCGCCGGGACCAGGGGCTCTGGGGCCAACGTCCTGACTTTC
TRBJ1-3 | TRBV12-3/TRBV12-4 | NA | few | CASSLRGVGGNTIYF | TGTGCCAGCAGTTTAAGGGGGGTCGGTGGAAACACCATATATTTT
TRBJ2-6 | TRBV5-1 | NA | once | CASRYSGANVLTF | TGCGCCAGCAGGTACTCTGGGGCCAACGTCCTGACTTTC
TRBJ2-7 | TRBV29-1 | NA | few | CSVGDFYEQYF | TGCAGCGTCGGGGACTTTTACGAGCAGTACTTC
TRBJ2-6 | TRBV6-2/TRBV6-3 | NA | many | CASSDSGANVLTF | TGTGCCAGCAGCGACTCTGGGGCCAACGTCCTGACTTTC
TRBJ2-1 | TRBV20-1 | NA | NA | CCARDPRGHLGNEQFF | TGCTGTGCTAGAGATCCCAGGGGACACCTTGGCAATGAGCAGTTCTTC
TRBJ1-5 | TRBV20-1 | TRBD1 | few | CSASGPGQGRQPQHF | TGCAGTGCTAGCGGTCCGGGACAGGGGCGTCAGCCCCAGCATTTT
TRBJ2-2 | TRBV15 | NA | few | CATGRANTGELFF | TGTGCCACCGGCAGGGCGAACACCGGGGAGCTGTTTTTT
TRBJ2-1 | TRBV11-2 | TRBD2 | few | CASSSHPGLAGGGSYNEQFF | TGTGCCAGCAGCTCCCACCCGGGACTAGCGGGTGGCGGATCCTACAATGAGCAGTTCTTC
TRBJ1-5 | TRBV28 | NA | few | CASSPAGTTNNQPQHF | TGTGCCAGCAGTCCGGCCGGGACAACGAACAATCAGCCCCAGCATTTT